Presented here are 21 T cell receptor beta chains from one specimen sequenced in a study of PD-L1 blockade in urothelial cancer. The protocol was immunoSEQ multiplex PCR, while the TCRdb copy is restricted to in-frame clones and leaves out a portion. Of about 110,000 clones listed, over 75% are singletons. The starting material was PBMCs, obtained around atezolizumab (anti-PD-L1) treatment. All receptors derive from a man in his fifties with urothelial cancer.

The chain joins TRBV5-1 to TRBJ2-3, with TRBD1 identical over 8 bases. The CDR3 is 19 amino acids. The germline V gene encodes CDR1 SGHRS and CDR2 YFSETQ. V dropped 4 bases and J dropped 1; count of bases not matched to a gene: 17. The chain's CDR3 is CASSTVGTGRGLGTDTQYF. CDR3 DNA sequence: TGCGCCAGCAGCACCGTAGGGACAGGCAGGGGGTTGGGCACAGATACGCAGTATTTT.

This clone was recorded once. The rearrangement links TRBV7-3 to TRBJ1-2; the D gene is possibly TRBD1 (6 bases). Germline V gene lookup returns CDR1 SGHTA and CDR2 FQGTGA. This CDR3 spans 13 amino acids. Trimming took off 3 bases at V and 7 bases at J, with 12 bases between the two ends. The CDR3 DNA follows: TGTGCCAGCAGCTTTACAGGGAGCAGTGGCTACACCTTC. Residues: CASSFTGSSGYTF.

The rearrangement links TRBV29-1 to TRBJ2-7; 9 nucleotides match TRBD1. CDR3 length: 14 amino acids. The trim removed 6 bases at V and 3 bases at J, leaving 9 bases unmatched. Germline CDR1 and CDR2: SQVTM and ANQGSEA. CDR3 nucleotides: TGCAGCGTAGCCGAGGGACAGGGAGGCTACGAGCAGTACTTC. This encodes CSVAEGQGGYEQYF.

The chain has TRBV7-3 and TRBJ2-5; D remains unclear. The CDR3 runs 14 residues. V was pared by 2 bases and J by 2 bases, with 9 bases between. Germline loops: CDR1 SGHTA, CDR2 FQGTGA. CDR3: CASSLGGSQETQYF. As DNA, the CDR3 is TGTGCCAGCAGCTTAGGCGGCAGTCAAGAGACCCAGTACTTC.

Remarks on this clone: Distinct nucleotide sequences in the sample also encode this CDR3. The J gene is TRBJ2-7, the V gene TRBV9, with 9 bases fitting TRBD1. The J segment lost 2 bases and the V segment lost 5 bases, leaving 5 bases of the junction unmatched. Germline CDR1 and CDR2: SGDLS and YYNGEE. This CDR3 has 14 residues. CDR3 amino acids: CASSPGQGAYEQYF. The CDR3 nucleotides are TGTGCCAGCAGTCCGGGACAGGGCGCCTACGAGCAGTACTTC. Full variable domain (remainder filled in from reference TRBV9 and TRBJ2-7): DSGVTQTPKHLITATGQRVTLRCSPRSGDLSVYWYQQSLDQGLQFLIQYYNGEERAKGNILERFSAQQFPDLHSELNLSSLELGDSALYFCASSPGQGAYEQYFGPGTRLTVT.

The chain is built from TRBV19 and TRBJ2-1; D may be TRBD1 (6 bases). Trimming shortened V by 0 bases and J by 5 bases, and 11 bases separated the two germline ends. CDR1 is LNHDA, CDR2 SQIVND, per germline (reference sequence). The CDR3 has 15 amino acids. The DNA for the CDR3 is TGTGCCAGTAGTATAGATAGAGGGGGTAACAATGAGCAGTTCTTC. This sequence encodes CASSIDRGGNNEQFF.

V and J are TRBV6-5 and TRBJ2-7; D unresolved. In germline, CDR1 is MNHEY, CDR2 SVGAGI. The germline V and J ends were trimmed by 0 bases and 7 bases, with 4 bases remaining between them. The CDR3 covers 11 residues. CDR3 sequence (DNA): TGTGCCAGCAGTTACTCTTCGGAGCAGTACTTC. Residues: CASSYSSEQYF.

This sequence joins TRBV9 and TRBJ2-7, with TRBD2 as a possible D gene (6 bases). CDR1 is SGDLS, CDR2 YYNGEE, per germline. V was cut by 3 bases and J by 3 bases, with 10 bases left in between. The CDR3 is 13 residues long. The CDR3 is CASSDGSGYEQYF. The CDR3 coding sequence is TGTGCCAGCAGCGACGGGAGTGGCTACGAGCAGTACTTC. Complete variable domain (other parts from reference TRBV9 and TRBJ2-7): DSGVTQTPKHLITATGQRVTLRCSPRSGDLSVYWYQQSLDQGLQFLIQYYNGEERAKGNILERFSAQQFPDLHSELNLSSLELGDSALYFCASSDGSGYEQYFGPGTRLTVT.

The chain employs TRBV30 and TRBJ1-2; 7 bases match TRBD1. Germline V gene sequence: CDR1 GTSNPN, CDR2 SVGIG (reference sequence). The CDR3 consists of 19 residues. Trimming took 4 bases from V and 8 from J; bases not matched to a gene: 28. CDR3 residues: CAWTHSGGRGIGLSRGYTF. The CDR3 region has the DNA TGTGCCTGGACCCACTCCGGGGGCAGGGGGATTGGACTATCTCGGGGCTACACCTTC. Together with reference TRBV30 and TRBJ1-2, the CDR3 gives the full variable domain: SQTIHQWPATLVQPVGSPLSLECTVEGTSNPNLYWYRQAAGRGLQLLFYSVGIGQISSEVPQNLSASRPQDRQFILSSKKLLLSDSGFYLCAWTHSGGRGIGLSRGYTFGSGTRLTVV.

The chain recombines TRBV5-4 with TRBJ1-1, with D tentatively TRBD1 (6 bases). Germline V gives CDR1 SGHNT, CDR2 YYREEE (reference sequence). Trimming took off 0 bases at V and 6 bases at J, with 18 bases between the two ends. This CDR3 region has 16 residues. The DNA of the CDR3 is TGTGCCAGCAGCTTGGCCTCGGGGGGGGGCGCCGCTGAAGCTTTCTTT. Translated: CASSLASGGGAAEAFF. The full variable domain, with the rest looked up from reference TRBV5-4 and TRBJ1-1, is ETGVTQSPTHLIKTRGQQVTLRCSSQSGHNTVSWYQQALGQGPQFIFQYYREEENGRGNFPPRFSGLQFPNYSSELNVNALELDDSALYLCASSLASGGGAAEAFFGQGTRLTVV.

This clone was counted between two and nine times. V usage is TRBV30 and J usage is TRBJ2-7; 10 nucleotides align to TRBD1. The CDR3 has 12 amino acids. V was clipped by 7 bases and J by 6 bases; unmatched bases: 6. CDR1 is GTSNPN, CDR2 SVGIG, per germline (reference sequence). CDR3 loop: CASRDRGVEQYF. CDR3 in DNA: TGTGCCTCCCGGGACAGGGGAGTCGAGCAGTACTTC.

J is TRBJ1-4 and V is TRBV11-2; the D is unclear. The CDR3 is 17 amino acids. The germline V and J ends were trimmed by 4 bases and 7 bases, with 22 bases remaining between them. The V gene's germline CDR1 is SGHAT and CDR2 FQNNGV. The CDR3 bases are TGTGCCAGCAGCTCTACAAAATATCGGACGGCGGGTGAAAAACTGTTTTTT. Its translation is CASSSTKYRTAGEKLFF.

This sequence joins TRBV5-4 and TRBJ1-1; 12 bases match TRBD1. The junction had 4 bases not matched to a gene; V was cut back by 3 bases and J by 4 bases. This CDR3 has 15 residues. The germline CDR1 and CDR2 sequences are SGHNT and YYREEE (reference sequence). The CDR3 DNA is TGTGCCAGCAGCTCAAGGGGACAGGGGGCCACTGAAGCTTTCTTT. This codes for CASSSRGQGATEAFF.

This rearrangement joins TRBV5-1 to TRBJ2-7; 9 nucleotides agree with TRBD1. CDR1 is SGHRS, CDR2 YFSETQ, per germline. With V trimmed by 5 bases and J by 2 bases, 8 bases remained unmatched. The CDR3 is 15 residues long. For the CDR3, the DNA is TGCGCCAGCAGTGACGGACAGGGGCAAACCTACGAGCAGTACTTC. It codes for CASSDGQGQTYEQYF.

Ten or more counts support this clone. The genes are TRBV11-3 and TRBJ2-1, with D unclear. The CDR3 consists of 13 residues. V was trimmed by 5 bases and J by 5 bases, leaving 10 bases between them. Germline CDR1 reads SGHNT; CDR2 reads YENEEA. CDR3: CASSPRTDNEQFF. Here the CDR3 DNA reads TGTGCCAGCAGCCCAAGAACAGACAATGAGCAGTTCTTC.

The chain is built from TRBV7-2 and TRBJ2-5, with D hard to call. In germline, CDR1 is SGHTA, CDR2 FQGNSA. The CDR3 loop spans 12 amino acids. V dropped 8 bases and J dropped 7 bases, with 14 bases sitting between them. The chain's CDR3 is CASRLPSGTQYF. The DNA of the CDR3 is TGTGCCAGCCGCCTCCCCTCGGGGACCCAGTACTTC.

The J gene is TRBJ2-6, the V gene TRBV28; TRBD2 agrees at 7 bases. Per the germline V gene, CDR1 is MDHEN and CDR2 is SYDVKM. J lost 5 bases, V lost 8 bases, and 9 bases had no gene match. The CDR3 is 15 residues long. The CDR3 spells CASRGGGGRANVLTF. Written as DNA, the CDR3 is TGTGCCAGCCGCGGTGGGGGGGGTAGGGCCAACGTCCTGACTTTC. The variable domain in full, with the rest retrieved from reference TRBV28 and TRBJ2-6, is DVKVTQSSRYLVKRTGEKVFLECVQDMDHENMFWYRQDPGLGLRLIYFSYDVKMKEKGDIPEGYSVSREKKERFSLILESASTNQTSMYLCASRGGGGRANVLTFGAGSRLTVL.

V is TRBV28 and J is TRBJ1-4, with D possibly being TRBD1 (6 bases). The germline gives CDR1 MDHEN, CDR2 SYDVKM. This CDR3 spans 14 amino acids. V was pared by 4 bases and J by 10 bases, with 16 bases between. The CDR3 is CASSYRDLRGKLFF. The CDR3, as DNA: TGTGCCAGCAGTTACCGGGACCTCAGGGGAAAACTGTTTTTT.

This chain connects TRBV28 to TRBJ1-2; TRBD1 agrees at 8 bases. Germline values: CDR1 MDHEN, CDR2 SYDVKM. The CDR3 loop spans 13 amino acids. V lost 5 bases to trimming and J lost 3 bases; unmatched junction nucleotides: 2. CDR3 loop: CASSPDRDYGYTF. CDR3 in DNA: TGTGCCAGCAGTCCGGACAGGGACTATGGCTACACCTTC.

This chain joins TRBV7-8 and TRBJ2-2; the match to TRBD2 covers 9 bases. The CDR3 loop spans 15 amino acids. V shed 3 bases, J shed 1 base, and the junction held 0 bases outside the gene matches. CDR1 is SGHVS and CDR2 is FQNEAQ in the germline V gene. The CDR3 loop is CASSFSGGNTGELFF. CDR3 sequence (DNA): TGTGCCAGCAGCTTTAGCGGGGGGAACACCGGGGAGCTGTTTTTT.

This clone was seen only a few times. The chain carries TRBV4-1 and TRBJ2-2; no clear D. V lost 7 bases and J 0 bases, leaving 9 bases between the germline ends. The CDR3 covers 14 residues. Germline CDR1 and CDR2: MGHRA and YSYEKL. CDR3 region: CASKLGANTGELFF. In nucleotides, the CDR3 is TGCGCCAGCAAGCTAGGCGCGAACACCGGGGAGCTGTTTTTT.